The rows below give T cell receptor beta chains drawn from one sample of a study of metastatic and nonmetastatic thyroid tumors. TCRdb ran MiXCR on the PCR reads. The repertoire holds tens of thousands of clones, with under 25% as singletons. Sequencing was done on a sample of blood. These receptors were collected from a male donor with papillary thyroid cancer or a benign thyroid nodule (not recorded which). Some clones in this sample may be carry-over from other donors' samples. CDR3s include the opening cysteine and the closing phenylalanine or tryptophan. Each record gives: J gene, V gene, clone size, D gene, CDR3 protein, CDR3 DNA. A D gene is named only where the DNA matches it firmly. Clone size appears in some rows only: once, few, many, or a class for an expanded clone.

>TRBJ2-3|TRBV6-5|many|TRBD2
CASSYRTSGHASTDTQYF
TGTGCCAGCAGTTATAGGACTAGCGGTCACGCGAGCACAGATACGCAGTATTTT
>TRBJ2-7|TRBV2|many|-
CASRVLYEQYF
TGTGCCAGCAGAGTACTCTACGAGCAGTACTTC
>TRBJ2-1|TRBV27|few|-
CASSWGLKASVYNEQFF
TGTGCCAGCAGTTGGGGCCTGAAGGCTAGCGTATACAATGAGCAGTTCTTC
>TRBJ1-6|TRBV6-2/TRBV6-3|-|-
CASTAYRVSPLHF
TGTGCCAGCACGGCCTACAGGGTCTCACCCCTCCACTTT
>TRBJ1-5|TRBV12-3/TRBV12-4|many|-
CASSLGDNSNQPQHF
TGTGCCAGCAGTTTAGGAGATAATAGCAATCAGCCCCAGCATTTT
>TRBJ2-5|TRBV18|few|-
CASSPGRRETQYF
TGTGCCAGCTCACCGGGACGGCGAGAGACCCAGTACTTC
>TRBJ2-1|TRBV3-1|-|TRBD1
CASSQDDRAEQFF
TGTGCCAGCAGCCAAGACGACAGGGCTGAGCAGTTCTTC
>TRBJ1-3|TRBV11-2|-|-
CASSILRSPGNTIYF
TGTGCCAGCAGCATACTCAGATCTCCTGGAAACACCATATATTTT
>TRBJ1-2|TRBV18|many|-
CASSPTPPGPGDSGYTF
TGTGCCAGCTCACCTACTCCTCCGGGACCCGGCGACTCTGGCTACACCTTC
>TRBJ1-1|TRBV27|many|-
CASSSAGVNTEAFF
TGTGCCAGCAGTTCGGCCGGGGTAAACACTGAAGCTTTCTTT
>TRBJ1-3|TRBV12-3/TRBV12-4|-|-
CASSGAAISGNTIYF
TGTGCCAGCAGCGGGGCAGCCATCTCTGGAAACACCATATATTTT
>TRBJ1-6|TRBV9|-|-
CASSDGTDSPLHF
TGTGCCAGCAGCGACGGGACGGACTCACCCCTCCACTTT
>TRBJ1-1|TRBV24-1|many|-
CATSDNGLNTEAFF
TGTGCCACCAGTGATAACGGACTGAACACTGAAGCTTTCTTT
>TRBJ1-5|TRBV4-2|many|-
CASSQDPAGTQPQHF
TGTGCCAGCAGCCAAGATCCCGCAGGGACTCAGCCCCAGCATTTT
>TRBJ2-7|TRBV7-3|-|-
CASSLTGGENYEQYF
TGTGCCAGCAGCTTAACTGGTGGAGAGAACTACGAGCAGTACTTC
>TRBJ1-3|TRBV5-1|-|-
CASRWESGNTIYF
TGCGCCAGCAGGTGGGAGTCTGGAAACACCATATATTTT
>TRBJ2-3|TRBV27|many|-
CASSPNTDTQYF
TGTGCCAGCAGTCCAAACACAGATACGCAGTATTTT